This is a list of T cell receptor beta chains from one sample in a study of identical twins. TCRdb called the 5' RACE reads again in MiXCR, with one record for every CDR3 protein. Among roughly 1,500,000 distinct CDR3 sequences listed, about 30% were seen once. The material sequenced was cord blood. The receptor source for this set is a newborn girl in good health. CDR3s include the opening cysteine and the closing phenylalanine or tryptophan. A D gene is named only where the DNA matches it firmly. The size of a clone is reported for some rows only, either as once, few or many, or as a class for expanded clones.

CDR3nt | CDR3aa | d_gene | abundance | j_gene | v_gene
TGTGCCAGCAGCCGTGGTTTGGGGCCCCTATCCCACAATGAGCAGTTCTTC | CASSRGLGPLSHNEQFF | . | once | TRBJ2-1 | TRBV4-2
TGCGCCAGCAGCCGCCCTGCCCAAGGAGATACGCAGTATTTT | CASSRPAQGDTQYF | . | . | TRBJ2-3 | TRBV4-1
TGTGCCAGCAGCAAACAGAGGATTTCCTACGAGCAGTACTTC | CASSKQRISYEQYF | . | . | TRBJ2-7 | TRBV21-1
TGTGCCAGCAGCTTACGGGACGCCCTCAGCACAGATACGCAGTATTTT | CASSLRDALSTDTQYF | . | . | TRBJ2-3 | TRBV11-2
TGTGCCAGCAGTTTACTTCGTCGGACTAGCGGGAGGGCCCTCAGGTACAATGAGCAGTTCTTC | CASSLLRRTSGRALRYNEQFF | TRBD2 | . | TRBJ2-1 | TRBV27
TGTGCCAGCAGTGTACGGGAGGGAGCGGATACGCAGTATTTT | CASSVREGADTQYF | TRBD2 | many | TRBJ2-3 | TRBV6-9
TGCGCCAGCAGCTTGGTTCTGAACACAGATACGCAGTATTTT | CASSLVLNTDTQYF | . | . | TRBJ2-3 | TRBV5-1
TGTGCCAGCAGCTGGACTTCTTACACAGATACGCAGTATTTT | CASSWTSYTDTQYF | . | . | TRBJ2-3 | TRBV7-9
TGCAGTGCTAGCATGGTAGCGTCACACTACGAGCAGTACTTC | CSASMVASHYEQYF | . | few | TRBJ2-7 | TRBV20-1
TGTGCCAGCAGCTTCCCAGGACCCGAGCAGTACTTC | CASSFPGPEQYF | . | . | TRBJ2-7 | TRBV7-2
TGTGCCAGCAGTAGGGTTCGGGAAATGACTGAAGCTTTCTTT | CASSRVREMTEAFF | . | few | TRBJ1-1 | TRBV28
TGCAGTGCTACGGAGGGTTTCTCTGGGGCCAACGTCCTGACTTTC | CSATEGFSGANVLTF | . | . | TRBJ2-6 | TRBV20-1
TGTGCCAGCAGATCTTCGGGAGCTCGTAACACCGGGGAGCTGTTTTTT | CASRSSGARNTGELFF | . | few | TRBJ2-2 | TRBV12-3/TRBV12-4
TGTGCCGGCAGCCGGGCTAGCGCCCAGTACTTC | CAGSRASAQYF | . | once | TRBJ2-5 | TRBV7-2
TGTGCCAGCAGCAAAGTCCCGGGACTAGCGGTTCCAGATACGCAGTATTTT | CASSKVPGLAVPDTQYF | TRBD2 | . | TRBJ2-3 | TRBV3-1
TGTGCCAGCAGTTCAAGACAGGGGTGGGATTCACCCCTCCACTTT | CASSSRQGWDSPLHF | TRBD1 | once | TRBJ1-6 | TRBV27
TGTGCCAGCAGCCGAGGACTAGCGGGAAACAATGAGCAGTACTTC | CASSRGLAGNNEQYF | TRBD2 | few | TRBJ2-7 | TRBV14